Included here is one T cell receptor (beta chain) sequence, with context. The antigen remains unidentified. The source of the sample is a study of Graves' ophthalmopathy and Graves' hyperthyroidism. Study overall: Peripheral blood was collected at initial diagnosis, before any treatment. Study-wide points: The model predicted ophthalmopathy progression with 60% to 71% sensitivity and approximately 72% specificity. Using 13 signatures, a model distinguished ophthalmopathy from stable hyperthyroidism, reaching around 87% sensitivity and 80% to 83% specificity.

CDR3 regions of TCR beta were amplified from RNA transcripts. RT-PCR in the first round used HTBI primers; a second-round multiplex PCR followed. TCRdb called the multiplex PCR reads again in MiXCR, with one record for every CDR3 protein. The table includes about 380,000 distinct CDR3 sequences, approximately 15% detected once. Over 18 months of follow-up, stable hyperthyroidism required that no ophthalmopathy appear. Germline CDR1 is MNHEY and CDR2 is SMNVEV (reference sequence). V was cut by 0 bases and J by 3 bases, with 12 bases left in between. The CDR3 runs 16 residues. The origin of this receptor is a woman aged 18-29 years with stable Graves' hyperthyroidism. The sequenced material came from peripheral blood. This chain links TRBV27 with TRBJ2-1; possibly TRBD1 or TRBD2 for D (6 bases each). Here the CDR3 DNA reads TGTGCCAGCAGTTTATCCTACGGGGGCTTCTACAATGAGCAGTTCTTC. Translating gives CASSLSYGGFYNEQFF.